These 3 T cell receptor beta chains originate from one sample sequenced in a study of cytomegalovirus exposure and HLA in healthy donors. The PCR used 60 Vbeta and 13 Jbeta primers. Data came from immunoSEQ multiplex PCR; TCRdb stores just in-frame clones and leaves some out. The sample contains approximately 210,000 clones, 81% of which appear only once. Specimen: PBMCs. The origin of the receptors is a man aged 18 to 29 in good health and CMV-seronegative.

The sample holds one count of this clone. The chain links TRBV4-3 to TRBJ2-7; a possible D gene is TRBD2 (5 bases). The length of the CDR3 is 14 residues. The germline V and J ends were trimmed by 0 bases and 4 bases, with 10 bases remaining between them. Germline lookup yields CDR1 LGHNA and CDR2 YSLEER. The CDR3 spells CASSQERLAYEQYF. CDR3 coding DNA: TGCGCCAGCAGCCAAGAGCGGCTAGCTTACGAGCAGTACTTC.

The sample holds one count of this clone. The chain is built from TRBV7-2 and TRBJ1-2; D unclear. In germline, CDR1 is SGHTA, CDR2 FQGNSA. V was cut by 5 bases and J by 8 bases, with 15 bases left in between. The CDR3 runs 13 residues. CDR3 coding DNA: TGTGCCAGCAGCCCGAGAGATAGGAGAGGCTACACCTTC. Amino acids: CASSPRDRRGYTF. Full variable domain (missing parts from reference TRBV7-2 and TRBJ1-2): GAGVSQSPSNKVTEKGKDVELRCDPISGHTALYWYRQSLGQGLEFLIYFQGNSAPDKSGLPSDRFSAERTGGSVSTLTIQRTQQEDSAVYLCASSPRDRRGYTFGSGTRLTVV.

This clone has just one count. The genes are TRBV27 and TRBJ2-5; 8 nucleotides match TRBD2. Losses at the gene ends were 5 bases for V and 1 base for J; bases not matched to a gene: 9. This CDR3 contains 16 residues. Germline-derived CDR1 and CDR2 are MNHEY and SMNVEV (reference sequence). CDR3 in amino acids: CASSPYSTSGQETQYF. The CDR3 bases are TGTGCCAGCAGTCCCTATAGTACTAGCGGCCAAGAGACCCAGTACTTC.